This T cell receptor (beta chain) was observed in a study of T cell responses to AZD1222 COVID-19 vaccine (dated by TCRdb to the early 2020s). For the study in its entirety: Because spike-specific TCR depth and breadth did not differ between the two schedules, AZD1222 recipients who got a second dose at roughly 4 weeks were pooled with those who got a second dose at roughly 12 weeks. TCR sequencing was performed for about 250 trial participants, of whom some 200 were given two doses of AZD1222 and approximately 26 were given two doses of MenACWY control vaccine. Trial participants were enrolled into age subgroups of 18-55, 56-69 and 70-plus years, which contained approximately 150, 28 and 58 TCR-sequenced participants, respectively.

Sequences SGHRS (CDR1) and YFSETQ (CDR2) are obtained from the germline V gene. V lost 0 bases and J lost 3 bases, and the count of bases not matched to a germline gene is 3. The CDR3 covers 16 residues, taking in both the cysteine and the phenylalanine. Only the CDR3 DNA is retained, 48 bases long and in frame from the first base. The research as a whole found: CD4 TCRs associated with the vaccine covered the entire spike protein, and the dominant responses were in regions 160-218 and 743-854. Conclusions about previously exposed vaccinees are limited because only five to seven AZD1222 recipients were SARS-CoV-2 seropositive at baseline. Participants were mostly white British, with more females than males. The authors suggested clonal diversity may have been underestimated. Spike-specific TCR breadth and depth rose significantly after two AZD1222 doses compared with day 0 and with MenACWY recipients. Because no day 14 peak-response samples were available, the repertoires could be characterized only after the peak T cell response. In the small 56-69-year group, the increase in depth fell short of significance, most likely because of low power. Nearly half of unique spike-specific TCRs reportedly recognized epitopes outside regions mutated in the B.1.351 and B.1.1.7 variants.

The CDR3 regions of human TCRbeta chains were analyzed by immunosequencing. Turning to the authors' computational methods: TCRs in the repertoires were matched against a reference library of SARS-CoV-2-specific TCRs that had been generated with the MIRA antigen-specificity platform. Breadth meant the fraction of unique TCRs that were SARS-CoV-2-associated, whereas depth meant the fraction of total T cells that were SARS-CoV-2-associated. Using the MIRA data, each spike-specific TCR was assigned both to the spike region to which the TCR was reactive and to a CD4 or CD8 class. Log10-transformed breadth and depth values were compared by one-way ANOVA with Sidak's multiple comparisons tests. TCRdb obtained this table from immuneACCESS and retained in-frame rearrangements with V and J assigned. These tables miss some clones; where compared with another copy, unresolved V genes account for less than half of the shortfall, and the remainder is unexplained. The DNA was the basis for D and trimming; V, J and clone size are from that table. This sample gives roughly 150,000 clones in total; 84% of them show up just once. The top ten constitute 4.1% of the sample.

A remark on this clone: Its antigen is still unknown. Base qualities are not provided; no much larger clone lies one nucleotide away.

In light of the paper, this sample's time point label describes: baseline before first vaccination. Samples from vaccinated people were obtained from the UK trials COV001 and COV002, which included a single-blind randomized controlled phase 2/3 trial of AZD1222 (ChAdOx1 nCoV-19) in healthy adults. For TCRbeta chain sequencing, PBMC samples from trial participants were taken at day 0 and at day 28 after the second dose. The sequence was obtained from an adult in good health. The chain links TRBV5-1 with TRBJ2-3, and TRBD1 aligns with 11 junction nucleotides. The source was peripheral blood, collected on day 0 of AZD1222 vaccination. This receptor has the CDR3 CASSLEGDRGTDTQYF. DNA sequence: TGCGCCAGCAGCTTGGAGGGGGACAGGGGGACAGATACGCAGTATTTT.